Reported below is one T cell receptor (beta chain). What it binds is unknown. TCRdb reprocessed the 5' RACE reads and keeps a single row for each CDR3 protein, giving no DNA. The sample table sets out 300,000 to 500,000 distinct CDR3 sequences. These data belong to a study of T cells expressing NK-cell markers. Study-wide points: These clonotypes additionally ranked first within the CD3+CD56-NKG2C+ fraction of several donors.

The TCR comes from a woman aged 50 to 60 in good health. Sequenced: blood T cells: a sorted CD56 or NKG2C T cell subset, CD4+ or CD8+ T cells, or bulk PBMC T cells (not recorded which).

CDR3 loop: CASSSGTGANIQYF. The genes are TRBV7-9 and TRBJ2-4; checking the TCRdb D call of TRBD1 is not possible without DNA. The V gene's germline CDR1 is SEHNR and CDR2 FQNEAQ (reference sequence). The CDR3 consists of 14 residues. Drawing the rest from reference TRBV7-9 and TRBJ2-4, the complete variable domain is DTGVSQNPRHKITKRGQNVTFRCDPISEHNRLYWYRQTLGQGPEFLTYFQNEAQLEKSRLLSDRFSAERPKGSFSTLEIQRTEQGDSAMYLCASSSGTGANIQYFGAGTRLSVL.